Each of the 31 T cell receptor beta chains below was sequenced from the same sample in a study of T cells in Graves' hyperthyroidism and ophthalmopathy. RNA transcripts provided the source from which TCR beta CDR3 regions were amplified. The HTBI primer set was used in a first-round RT-PCR of the TCR CDR3. Each CDR3 protein gets one entry after TCRdb re-called the multiplex PCR reads with MiXCR. The sample has 550,000 to 650,000 distinct CDR3 sequences, around 13% seen once. Source material: blood. All receptors come from a woman aged 30 to 39 with Graves' hyperthyroidism that later progressed to Graves' ophthalmopathy.

This clonotype was seen repeatedly, ten times or more. The genes are TRBV14 and TRBJ2-7; the D gene could be TRBD1 or TRBD2 (5 bases each). The CDR3 contains 14 residues. V dropped 0 bases and J dropped 3 bases, with 9 bases sitting between them. Germline CDR1 reads SGHDN; CDR2 reads FVKESK. This chain's CDR3 is CASSQEGRGYEQYF. The CDR3 DNA sequence: TGTGCCAGCAGCCAAGAGGGACGCGGCTACGAGCAGTACTTC.

In its sample, this clonotype was seen once. A much larger clone is a single base away; this may be a read error. V gene TRBV19 combines with J gene TRBJ2-5; no clear D. The CDR3 length is 15 residues. Germline-derived CDR1 and CDR2 are LNHDA and SQIVND (reference sequence). V lost 2 bases and J lost 2, with 12 bases in between. The CDR3 here is CASSIQTPSQETQYF. For the CDR3, the DNA is TGTGCCAGTAGTATACAGACGCCATCTCAAGAGACCCAGTACTTC.

The chain is built from TRBV20-1 and TRBJ1-5; 9 bases fit TRBD1. This CDR3 comprises 13 residues. Germline CDR1 DFQATT, CDR2 SNEGSKA (reference sequence). V shed 8 bases, J shed 4 bases, and the junction held 6 bases outside the gene matches. DNA for the CDR3: TGCAGTACCTCCGGGACAGGGAATCAGCCCCAGCATTTT. This gives the protein CSTSGTGNQPQHF.

J is TRBJ1-1 and V is TRBV4-1; D remains ambiguous. Germline lookup yields CDR1 MGHRA and CDR2 YSYEKL. With 7 bases removed from V and 2 bases from J, the gap between germline ends came to 20 bases. The CDR3 loop spans 16 amino acids. In DNA, the CDR3 is TGCGCCAGCACCCATATGGAGAGACGGAGAAACACTGAAGCTTTCTTT. Amino acids: CASTHMERRRNTEAFF.

The genes are TRBV2 and TRBJ1-5, with D maybe TRBD1 (6 bases). Germline CDR1 reads SNHLY; CDR2 reads FYNNEI. This CDR3 is built from 12 residues. V gave up 6 bases and J gave up 7 bases, with 10 bases separating them. The CDR3 loop is CASSGQNQPQHF. Here the CDR3 DNA reads TGTGCCAGCAGCGGACAGAACCAGCCCCAGCATTTT.

Concerning this clonotype: A single base separates this from a much larger clone, so it may be a read error. V gene TRBV18 combines with J gene TRBJ1-1; D gene ambiguous. Trimming removed 3 bases from V and 0 bases from J, with 11 bases in between. Per germline, CDR1 KGHSH and CDR2 LQKENI. The CDR3 covers 15 residues. The CDR3 here is CASSPGSVMNTEAFF. The DNA for the CDR3 is TGTGCCAGCTCACCGGGATCGGTTATGAACACTGAAGCTTTCTTT.

This clonotype has ten or more counts. This chain links TRBV19 with TRBJ2-7, with TRBD1 identical over 8 bases. The CDR3 runs to 15 residues. CDR1 and CDR2 (germline): LNHDA, SQIVND (reference sequence). V lost 5 bases to trimming and J lost 2 bases; unmatched junction nucleotides: 8. Written as DNA, the CDR3 is TGTGCCAGTAGTCGTACGACAGGGGACGCCTACGAGCAGTACTTC. Residues: CASSRTTGDAYEQYF.

With regard to this clonotype: This sequence may be a read error, since a much larger clone differs from it by one base. The chain uses TRBV7-3 and TRBJ2-1; 9 bases agree with TRBD2. This CDR3 is built from 14 residues. From germline, CDR1 is SGHTA and CDR2 FQGTGA. The junction had 11 bases not matched to a gene; V was cut back by 5 bases and J by 12 bases. The CDR3 region has the DNA TGTGCCAGCAGCCCCGGGAGTAGCGGGAGCCGGCAGTTCTTC. Translated, it gives CASSPGSSGSRQFF.

This clonotype was detected many times. V usage is TRBV6-1 and J usage is TRBJ2-6; D gene uncertain. The germline V gene encodes CDR1 MNHNS and CDR2 SASEGT. This CDR3 has 18 amino acids. V lost 5 bases and J 0 bases, leaving 17 bases between the germline ends. The CDR3 coding sequence is TGTGCCAGCAGTCCCATACGGGCTCCGGTCTCTGGGGCCAACGTCCTGACTTTC. Protein product: CASSPIRAPVSGANVLTF.

This chain connects TRBV6-5 to TRBJ2-5, with 9 bases matching TRBD2. Germline values: CDR1 MNHEY, CDR2 SVGAGI. CDR3 size: 16 residues. V was pared by 2 bases and J by 2 bases, with 6 bases of the junction left unmatched. This chain's CDR3 is CASSYGQTSGQETQYF. The CDR3 DNA follows: TGTGCCAGCAGTTACGGCCAGACTAGCGGACAAGAGACCCAGTACTTC.

The chain couples TRBV20-1 to TRBJ2-7, with D possibly matching TRBD1 (7 bases). Germline-derived CDR1 and CDR2 are DFQATT and SNEGSKA (reference sequence). V was pared by 4 bases and J by 5 bases, with 21 bases between. This CDR3 region has 15 residues. CDR3 DNA: TGCAGTGCTACCGCGGGGAACAGGGGAATCCACGAGCAGTACTTC. Translated, it gives CSATAGNRGIHEQYF.

The chain has TRBV6-5 and TRBJ2-3; 8 bases map to TRBD2. The CDR3 runs to 14 residues. V gave up 2 bases and J gave up 5 bases; unmatched junction bases: 3. The germline CDR1 and CDR2 sequences are MNHEY and SVGAGI. CDR3 protein: CASSYGGRLDTQYF. Written as DNA, the CDR3 is TGTGCCAGCAGTTACGGCGGGAGGTTAGATACGCAGTATTTT.

This chain connects TRBV6-1 to TRBJ2-7; a weak D match, TRBD1 (5 bases). Germline loops: CDR1 MNHNS, CDR2 SASEGT. V lost 5 bases, J lost 2 bases, and 22 bases lay in between. The CDR3 is 17 amino acids. CDR3 bases: TGTGCCAGCAGTTATCTGGGCGACACAGGAGAAACCTACGAGCAGTACTTC. Protein: CASSYLGDTGETYEQYF.

The chain joins TRBV6-2 or TRBV6-3 to TRBJ1-5, with D maybe TRBD1 (6 bases). This CDR3 region has 15 residues. Trimming cost V 6 bases and J 2 bases, with 14 bases left between them. Germline V gene sequence: CDR1 MNHEY, CDR2 SVGEGT. The CDR3 region is CASSPTGSGNQPQHF. Written as DNA, the CDR3 is TGTGCCAGCAGCCCCACAGGGTCGGGCAATCAGCCCCAGCATTTT.

This clonotype came up a few times. V usage is TRBV7-9 and J usage is TRBJ2-7; 7 nucleotides match TRBD1. Germline V CDR1 and CDR2: SEHNR, FQNEAQ (reference sequence). Trimming cost V 2 bases and J 5 bases; bases outside gene matches: 9. This CDR3 spans 15 amino acids. The DNA of the CDR3 is TGTGCCAGCAGCTTAATTAGGGGGCACCCGGACGAGCAGTACTTC. Its translation: CASSLIRGHPDEQYF.

This clonotype was found many times. This rearrangement joins TRBV27 to TRBJ1-6; D is perhaps TRBD1 (5 bases). V was trimmed by 3 bases and J by 11 bases, leaving 17 bases between them. The length of the CDR3 is 15 residues. CDR1 MNHEY and CDR2 SMNVEV come from the germline V gene (reference sequence). The CDR3 sequence is CASSFGADSPAPLHF. The DNA for the CDR3 is TGTGCCAGCAGTTTTGGGGCAGACTCCCCGGCACCCCTCCACTTT.

This clonotype was seen ten or more times. For the CDR3, the DNA is TGTGCCAGCAGCTCTTCCCCGAACCTTTTCAATGAGCAGTTCTTC. Its protein is CASSSSPNLFNEQFF. The rearrangement uses TRBV7-6 and TRBJ2-1; D is unclear. The germline V gene encodes CDR1 SGHVS and CDR2 FNYEAQ. The CDR3 loop spans 15 amino acids. Trimming pared 4 bases from V and 6 bases from J, leaving 16 bases between. The variable domain in full, with the rest retrieved from reference TRBV7-6 and TRBJ2-1, is GAGVSQSPRYKVTKRGQDVALRCDPISGHVSLYWYRQALGQGPEFLTYFNYEAQQDKSGLPNDRFSAERPEGSISTLTIQRTEQRDSAMYRCASSSSPNLFNEQFFGPGTRLTVL.

This clonotype was seen ten or more times. The CDR3 coding sequence is TGTGCCTGGACCAGGACAGGCACTGAAGCTTTCTTT. As protein: CAWTRTGTEAFF. The gene calls are TRBV30 and TRBJ1-1; 7 positions agree with TRBD1. Looked up from germline, CDR1 is GTSNPN and CDR2 is SVGIG (reference sequence). The length of the CDR3 is 12 residues. V gave up 4 bases and J gave up 4 bases; unmatched junction bases: 3.

The gene calls are TRBV20-1 and TRBJ2-5; D might be TRBD2 (6 bases). This CDR3 spans 15 amino acids. The V and J ends lost 2 bases and 5 bases respectively, with 18 bases between them. CDR1 and CDR2 from the germline V gene are DFQATT and SNEGSKA (reference sequence). CDR3 sequence (DNA): TGCAGTGCTAGAATCACGGGAGATGGGAGCGAGACCCAGTACTTC. This encodes CSARITGDGSETQYF.

This clonotype appeared many times. This rearrangement joins TRBV30 to TRBJ2-7; TRBD2 aligns across 8 bases. The CDR3 has 17 residues. CDR1 is GTSNPN, CDR2 SVGIG, per germline (reference sequence). V dropped 1 base and J dropped 2; count of bases not matched to a gene: 13. CDR3 sequence reads: CAWSGDSGRVIAYEQYF. The CDR3 coding sequence is TGTGCCTGGAGTGGGGACTCCGGGAGGGTGATCGCCTACGAGCAGTACTTC.

This clonotype came up many times. The rearrangement uses TRBV11-3 and TRBJ2-1; no clear D gene. The CDR3 extends over 13 amino acids. Trimming took 0 bases from V and 5 from J, leaving 5 bases between them. The germline V gene encodes CDR1 SGHNT and CDR2 YENEEA. CDR3 sequence reads: CASSLDMNNEQFF. The CDR3 DNA is TGTGCCAGCAGCTTAGATATGAACAATGAGCAGTTCTTC.

The sample holds a few counts of this clonotype. The V and J genes are TRBV4-3 and TRBJ1-1, with a tentative D call TRBD1 (6 bases). Germline CDR1 LGHNA, CDR2 YSLEER. The length of the CDR3 is 14 residues. Trimming cost V 3 bases and J 4 bases, with 12 bases left between them. The CDR3 reads CASSQAQGGTEAFF. CDR3 coding DNA: TGCGCCAGCAGCCAGGCACAGGGAGGCACTGAAGCTTTCTTT.

This chain's CDR3 is CASSPRDRGQPQHF. CDR3 DNA sequence: TGTGCCAGCAGTCCCCGGGACAGGGGGCAGCCCCAGCATTTT. The chain employs TRBV6-2 or TRBV6-3 and TRBJ1-5, with TRBD1 matching 11 bases. The CDR3 extends over 14 amino acids. Trimming at V came to 5 bases and at J to 7 bases, leaving 4 bases not matched to a gene. CDR1 is MNHEY, CDR2 SVGEGT, per germline.

The gene calls are TRBV7-8 and TRBJ2-1; 13 positions match TRBD2. The CDR3 consists of 18 residues. After removal of 6 bases from V and 7 bases from J, the junction contained 15 bases not matched to a gene. Germline lookup yields CDR1 SGHVS and CDR2 FQNEAQ. In nucleotides, the CDR3 is TGTGCCAGCAGTGCCGGGACTAGCGGGACCCTATCGGAGAATGAGCAGTTCTTC. Residues: CASSAGTSGTLSENEQFF.

This clonotype occurred many times. The chain carries TRBV18 and TRBJ2-3; D is uncertain. Trimming stripped 6 bases from V and 2 bases from J, with 12 bases between. CDR1 is KGHSH, CDR2 LQKENI, per germline. The CDR3 runs 14 residues. CDR3 DNA: TGTGCCAGCTCCTTGACACCTTACACAGATACGCAGTATTTT. Protein product: CASSLTPYTDTQYF.

Concerning this clonotype itself: One end of the junction does not line up with germline, which may come from a read error. The chain carries TRBV4-2 and TRBJ1-6; TRBD1 is a possible D gene (6 bases). CDR1 is LGHNA, CDR2 YNFKEQ, per germline. The CDR3 loop spans 21 amino acids. The CDR3 sequence is CANSQWGGRGAYSSYNSPLHF. The CDR3 DNA reads TGTGCCAACAGCCAATGGGGGGGCAGGGGAGCTTACAGCTCCTATAATTCACCCCTCCACTTT.

The gene calls are TRBV2 and TRBJ2-1; 8 bases align to TRBD2. V lost 8 bases and J lost 12; bases outside the gene matches: 9. CDR1 SNHLY and CDR2 FYNNEI come from the germline V gene. CDR3 length: 12 amino acids. The CDR3 region has the DNA TGTGCCAGCGTTCTTAGCGGGACGGGGCAGTTCTTC. This sequence encodes CASVLSGTGQFF.

This clonotype was counted many times. The V call is TRBV11-2, the J call TRBJ2-1, with TRBD2 matching over 7 bases. Germline V gene data show CDR1 as SGHAT and CDR2 as FQNNGV. CDR3 length equals 16 residues. Trimming removed 1 base from V and 6 bases from J; junction bases left unmatched: 9. CDR3 in DNA: TGTGCCAGCAGCTTAGGAACTAGCGAACCAACCAATGAGCAGTTCTTC. It specifies CASSLGTSEPTNEQFF.

This clonotype has ten or more counts. The chain has TRBV7-9 and TRBJ2-7; 9 bases are a match to TRBD1. CDR3 length: 15 amino acids. The V and J ends lost 6 bases and 1 base, in that order; junction bases with no gene match: 7. Germline V gene data show CDR1 as SEHNR and CDR2 as FQNEAQ (reference sequence). The CDR3 sequence is CASRGGQGTSYEQYF. For the CDR3, the DNA is TGTGCCAGCAGGGGCGGACAGGGGACTTCCTACGAGCAGTACTTC.

This clonotype was recorded at least ten times. This chain uses TRBV6-5 with TRBJ2-2; 13 nucleotides align to TRBD2. CDR3 size: 18 residues. Germline trimming cut 2 bases from V and 3 bases from J; bases unmatched to any gene: 6. Germline V gene data show CDR1 as MNHEY and CDR2 as SVGAGI. In DNA form, the CDR3 reads TGTGCCAGCAGTTACGACAGAGGACTAGCGGGAGACACCGGGGAGCTGTTTTTT. Its translation is CASSYDRGLAGDTGELFF.

This clonotype turned up a few times. A much larger clone differs by one base, so this may be a read error. The rearrangement joins TRBV15 to TRBJ2-1, with TRBD2 matching over 7 bases. From germline, CDR1 is LNHNV and CDR2 YYDKDF (reference sequence). The CDR3 contains 16 residues. CDR3 nucleotide sequence: TGTGCCACCATGTCCGCGGGAGAGAACAGATACAATGGGCAGTTCTTC. It yields the protein CATMSAGENRYNGQFF.